These T cell receptor beta chains were read from a single sample in a study of T-cell memory formation after mild COVID-19. TCRdb re-called the 5' RACE reads with MiXCR, one entry per CDR3 protein. This sample has about 620,000 distinct CDR3 sequences; around 17% occur once, and the top ten carry around 13%. Sequencing was carried out using PBMCs or a T cell subset sorted from them (not recorded which). The source is an adult woman who had mild COVID-19 (a few samples of this study predate the infection). Cell type and time point are not known. Each CDR3 is given with its conserved first and last residue. D genes are given only for firm matches. Expanded clones are given a class, and other clones once, few, many or no size at all.

size	V	D	J	DNA	CDR3
few	TRBV20-1	TRBD2	TRBJ2-1	TGCAGTGCTAGAGATAACGGACTAGCGGGAGCGAACTATTACAATGAGCAGTTCTTC	CSARDNGLAGANYYNEQFF
.	TRBV7-9	TRBD1	TRBJ1-6	TGTGCCAGCAGCAAGGACAGGGTAGCTTCACCCCTCCACTTT	CASSKDRVASPLHF
.	TRBV9	TRBD2	TRBJ2-1	TGTGCCAGCAGCGTTCTGACTAGCGGGGCGTACAATGAGCAGTTCTTC	CASSVLTSGAYNEQFF
many	TRBV19	.	TRBJ2-4	TGTGCCAGTAGTATGGCAGGGGCGCGGCTAGCCAAAAACATTCAGTACTTC	CASSMAGARLAKNIQYF
.	TRBV6-5	.	TRBJ2-2	TGTGCCAGCAGTTACTCGAGGAGGGCCCCTTTCGGGGAGCTGTTTTTT	CASSYSRRAPFGELFF
many	TRBV5-4	TRBD2	TRBJ2-7	TGTGCCAGCAGCCCAGTTAGCGGGAGCTACTCCTACGAGCAGTACTTC	CASSPVSGSYSYEQYF
few	TRBV20-1	.	TRBJ1-1	TGCAGTGCCCTAGAATCGGCCGGGGCCACTGAAGCTTTCTTT	CSALESAGATEAFF
once	TRBV3-1	TRBD1	TRBJ2-1	TGTGCCAGCAGCCCGTGGACAGGGGGGATCAATGAGCAGTTCTTC	CASSPWTGGINEQFF
few	TRBV28	.	TRBJ2-1	TGTGCCAGCAGTTTTTCTCGGGGGTCCTACAATGAGCAGTTCTTC	CASSFSRGSYNEQFF
few	TRBV7-7	TRBD2	TRBJ2-1	TGTGCCAGCAGCCCGACTAGCGGGGGGGCCGGGGAGCAGTTCTTC	CASSPTSGGAGEQFF
.	TRBV7-8	.	TRBJ1-1	TGTGCCAGCAGCTACAAGGGGTGGAGCACTGAAGCTTTCTTT	CASSYKGWSTEAFF